This TCR beta chain was recorded in a study of cytotoxic CD8 clonotypes in ibrutinib-treated CLL. Produced via immunoSEQ multiplex PCR; TCRdb's table is partial and in-frame only. The sample gives around 77,000 clones, 80% of which show up once; 6% to 9% is in the top ten. The CDR3 runs to 11 residues. CDR1 and CDR2 (germline): SGHAT, FQNNGV. The germline V and J ends were trimmed by 5 bases and 9 bases, with 8 bases remaining between them. The source material was PBMCs, sampled at disease progression, from a patient treated with ibrutinib. The source of this sequence is a human donor with chronic lymphocytic leukemia. The V and J genes are TRBV11-2 and TRBJ2-4, with D hard to call. CDR3 sequence: CASSTVSIQYF. As DNA, the CDR3 is TGTGCCAGCAGCACCGTAAGCATTCAGTACTTC.